Shown below are 14 T cell receptor beta chains from a single sample sequenced in a study of CD8 T cells in ankylosing spondylitis. Findings of the study overall: A motif in TCR beta, a set of seven to nine highly homologous variants, appeared characteristic of ankylosing spondylitis blood.

Antigens for these TCRs are unknown. TCRdb reprocessed the 5' RACE reads with MiXCR, giving one entry per CDR3 protein. The sample lists 470,000 or so distinct CDR3 sequences; roughly 25% were seen once. Specimen: blood, either unsorted or a sorted T cell fraction (not recorded which). All receptors derive from a male donor with ankylosing spondylitis.

This clonotype was recorded many times. V usage is TRBV29-1 and J usage is TRBJ2-4, with D unresolved. V dropped 7 bases and J dropped 0 bases, with 10 bases sitting between them. Germline assignment: CDR1 SQVTM and CDR2 ANQGSEA. The CDR3 spans 13 residues. CDR3: CSAIWAAKNIQYF. CDR3 in DNA: TGCAGCGCCATCTGGGCAGCCAAAAACATTCAGTACTTC.

The gene calls are TRBV7-9 and TRBJ1-4, with 7 bases that match TRBD1. Losses at the gene ends were 5 bases for V and 3 bases for J; bases not matched to a gene: 3. The CDR3 is 14 residues long. Germline V CDR1 and CDR2: SEHNR, FQNEAQ (reference sequence). The CDR3 DNA reads as TGTGCCAGCAGCACCGGGACAGCTAATGAAAAACTGTTTTTT. It codes for CASSTGTANEKLFF.

This clonotype was picked up a small number of times. The chain has TRBV11-3 and TRBJ2-7; tentative D call: TRBD1 (5 bases). This CDR3 is built from 12 residues. V lost 2 bases to trimming and J lost 6 bases, with 8 bases between them. Germline V gene lookup returns CDR1 SGHNT and CDR2 YENEEA. Here the CDR3 DNA reads TGTGCCAGCAGCTTAAAAAGGGGCGAGCAGTACGTC. Translation: CASSLKRGEQYV.

This clonotype appeared a few times. V is TRBV25-1 and J is TRBJ1-4; D ambiguous. Per the germline V gene, CDR1 is MGHDK and CDR2 is SYGVNS. The CDR3 covers 13 residues. V was pared by 1 base and J by 8 bases, with 8 bases between. The DNA of the CDR3 is TGTGCCAGCAGTGAATCCCCGAAGGAAAAACTGTTTTTT. It yields the protein CASSESPKEKLFF.

The chain carries TRBV7-9 and TRBJ2-2; no firm D call. The CDR3 is 15 amino acids. Trimming cost V 2 bases and J 7 bases, with 14 bases left between them. The V gene's germline CDR1 is SEHNR and CDR2 FQNEAQ (reference sequence). The CDR3 nucleotides are TGTGCCAGCAGCTTAAGGGCTGCCATTGGCGGGGAGCTGTTTTTT. Its translation is CASSLRAAIGGELFF.

This clonotype has only a few counts. The gene calls are TRBV12-3 or TRBV12-4 and TRBJ1-1, with no clear D. The V end lost 5 bases, the J end lost 1 base, and 14 bases lay between the germline ends. The CDR3 has 15 residues. CDR3 sequence (DNA): TGTGCCAGCAGTCTCCATGGGGAGGAGAACACTGAAGCTTTCTTT. Translated, it gives CASSLHGEENTEAFF.

This clonotype was seen more than once but under ten times. V gene TRBV10-3 combines with J gene TRBJ1-2, with D unresolved. V dropped 0 bases and J dropped 4 bases, with 12 bases sitting between them. The germline V gene encodes CDR1 ENHRY and CDR2 SYGVKD. The CDR3 extends over 15 amino acids. CDR3: CAISESTPGSYGYTF. CDR3 bases: TGTGCCATCAGTGAGTCCACTCCCGGGAGCTATGGCTACACCTTC.

The chain has TRBV10-2 and TRBJ2-1, with 9 bases aligning to TRBD2. Germline V CDR1 and CDR2: WSHSY, SAAADI. With V trimmed by 3 bases and J by 7 bases, 7 bases remained unmatched. CDR3 length: 15 amino acids. The CDR3 DNA reads TGCGCCAGCAGTGAACGCGGGAGGGCCACGAATGAGCAGTTCTTC. Its translation is CASSERGRATNEQFF.

This clonotype was counted a few times. The V call is TRBV12-3 or TRBV12-4, the J call TRBJ2-3; D may be TRBD1 (7 bases). V lost 3 bases and J 3 bases, leaving 13 bases between the germline ends. CDR3 length: 15 amino acids. The CDR3 here is CASSFWQGGTDTQYF. CDR3 nucleotides: TGTGCCAGCAGTTTCTGGCAGGGGGGTACAGATACGCAGTATTTT.

The rearrangement links TRBV5-1 to TRBJ2-1; 8 nucleotides line up with TRBD1. The CDR3 covers 14 residues. Trimming took 6 bases from V and 7 from J; bases not matched to a gene: 9. Germline CDR1 is SGHRS and CDR2 is YFSETQ. CDR3 region: CASTWTGLVNEQFF. The DNA of the CDR3 is TGCGCCAGCACATGGACAGGGCTCGTAAATGAGCAGTTCTTC.

This clonotype was picked up a small number of times. J is TRBJ2-1 and V is TRBV7-9, with 7 bases fitting TRBD1. The CDR3 has 13 amino acids. The ends lost 4 bases at V and 8 bases at J; junction bases unmatched: 5. Germline CDR1 SEHNR, CDR2 FQNEAQ (reference sequence). The CDR3 DNA is TGTGCCAGCAGCTCCCGGGACAGAGATGAGCAGTTCTTC. Translated, it gives CASSSRDRDEQFF.

This clonotype came up a few times. The chain uses TRBV27 and TRBJ2-1, with 11 bases that match TRBD2. The germline gives CDR1 MNHEY, CDR2 SMNVEV (reference sequence). CDR3 length: 18 amino acids. J lost 6 bases, V lost 5 bases, and 15 bases had no gene match. The CDR3 DNA reads as TGTGCCAGCAGTCTCCGTCCGTCCCCGGGACTAGCGGCCAATGAGCAGTTCTTC. Encoded protein: CASSLRPSPGLAANEQFF.

V is TRBV20-1 and J is TRBJ2-3; D might be TRBD1 (6 bases). The CDR3 length is 15 residues. The V end was cut by 5 bases, the J end by 3 bases, with 18 bases between. Germline loops: CDR1 DFQATT, CDR2 SNEGSKA (reference sequence). The CDR3 region is CSARTPGGRTDTQYF. The DNA of the CDR3 is TGCAGTGCTCGAACTCCTGGGGGCCGGACAGATACGCAGTATTTT.

The chain combines TRBV19 with TRBJ1-1, with no clear D. The germline CDR1 and CDR2 sequences are LNHDA and SQIVND (reference sequence). V lost 3 bases, J lost 3 bases, and 8 bases lay in between. The CDR3 is 13 amino acids. The DNA of the CDR3 is TGTGCCAGTAGTATGAGAAGGGACACTGAAGCTTTCTTT. It translates to CASSMRRDTEAFF.